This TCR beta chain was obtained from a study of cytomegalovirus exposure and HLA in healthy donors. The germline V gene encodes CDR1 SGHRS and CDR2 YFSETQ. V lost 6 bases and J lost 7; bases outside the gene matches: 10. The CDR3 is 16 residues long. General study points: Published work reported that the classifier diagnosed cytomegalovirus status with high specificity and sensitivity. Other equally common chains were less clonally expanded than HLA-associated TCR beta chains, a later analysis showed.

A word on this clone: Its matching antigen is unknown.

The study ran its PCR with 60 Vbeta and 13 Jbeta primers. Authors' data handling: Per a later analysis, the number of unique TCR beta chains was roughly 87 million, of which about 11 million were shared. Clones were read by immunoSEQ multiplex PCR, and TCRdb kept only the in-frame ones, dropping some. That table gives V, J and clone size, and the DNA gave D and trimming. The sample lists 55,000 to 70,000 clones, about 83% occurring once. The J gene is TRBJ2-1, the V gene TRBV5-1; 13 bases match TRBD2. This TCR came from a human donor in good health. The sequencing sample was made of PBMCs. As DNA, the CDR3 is TGCGCCAGCACCTTACGGACTAGCGGGAGAGGTAATGAGCAGTTCTTC. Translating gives CASTLRTSGRGNEQFF.